This T cell receptor beta chain is from a study of cytomegalovirus exposure and HLA in healthy donors. Germline V CDR1 and CDR2: SGDLS, YYNGEE. Trimming at V came to 3 bases and at J to 7 bases, leaving 8 bases not matched to a gene. The CDR3 consists of 15 residues. The primer mix had 60 Vbeta and 13 Jbeta primers. Only in-frame clones appear in the TCRdb table, and some are missing; sequencing was by immunoSEQ multiplex PCR. The sample has more than 80,000 clones; roughly 77% are singletons. The sample comprised PBMCs. The genes are TRBV9 and TRBJ1-4; 8 bases are a match to TRBD1. The origin of this receptor is a middle-aged man in good health and CMV-seronegative. CDR3 loop: CASSERTGQGEKLFF. The CDR3 DNA sequence: TGTGCCAGCAGCGAGCGGACAGGGCAAGGTGAAAAACTGTTTTTT.